In this sample, the clone carrying this T cell receptor beta chain turned up many times. Its target is not known. Sample time point: newly diagnosed GD, antithyroid drugs for less than 3 months. Preparation of the TCR library used RNA extracted from PBMCs. EDTA tubes received around 9 milliliters of collected peripheral blood. The sample is drawn from a study of regulatory T cells in long-lasting Graves disease. Whole-study findings and limits: Favored usage of TRBV28, TRBJ1-2 and TRBJ2-5 was recorded in persistent disease.

TCR beta libraries were built with iRepertoire HTBI primers and Arm-PCR of CDR3 regions. TCRdb reanalysed the multiplex PCR reads using MiXCR and keeps one entry per CDR3 protein. This table has almost 450,000 distinct CDR3 sequences, approximately 16% appearing once. Per the germline V gene, CDR1 is MNHNS and CDR2 is SASEGT. The CDR3 spans 12 residues. The V and J ends lost 5 bases and 7 bases respectively, with 8 bases between them. The same data also went into a second study, on T cells in Graves' hyperthyroidism and ophthalmopathy. That report notes: The study used the HTBI primer set for a first-round RT-PCR of the TCR CDR3.

Here the sequenced sample was peripheral blood mononuclear cells (PBMCs), taken at new diagnosis, from a patient treated with antithyroid drugs. The source is a woman aged 30 to 39 with Graves disease. J is TRBJ1-4 and V is TRBV6-1; unclear D gene. The CDR3 nucleotides are TGTGCCAGCAGTCTACGGGGTGAAAAACTGTTTTTT. This sequence encodes CASSLRGEKLFF.